The 25 T cell receptor beta chains below were found in one sample sequenced in a study of T cells after yellow fever vaccination. TCRdb processed the 5' RACE reads anew with MiXCR; each CDR3 protein has one entry. The top ten hold about a sixth of the sample, which has a few hundred thousand distinct CDR3 sequences, 6.5% to 8.5% seen once. Sequencing used PBMCs, obtained more than 40 days after the first yellow fever vaccination. Receptors were obtained from a man aged 18-30 years who received the YFV17D yellow fever vaccine.

V and J are TRBV29-1 and TRBJ2-7, with 8 bases that match TRBD1. In germline, CDR1 is SQVTM, CDR2 ANQGSEA. After removal of 4 bases from V and 4 bases from J, the junction contained 3 bases not matched to a gene. The CDR3 length is 12 residues. The CDR3 DNA is TGCAGCGTTGCTGGACAGGGTTACGAGCAGTACTTC. The encoded protein is CSVAGQGYEQYF.

This clonotype was seen more than once but under ten times. Here the CDR3 DNA reads TGTGCTAGAAAAAACCGGGACAGGGAAGACGAGCAGTACGTC. It specifies CARKNRDREDEQYV. The chain employs TRBV12-5 and TRBJ2-7; 9 bases are shared with TRBD1. Trimming at V came to 9 bases and at J to 5 bases, leaving 11 bases not matched to a gene. This CDR3 is 14 amino acids long. Germline CDR1 is LGHNT and CDR2 is FRNRAP.

Ten or more counts support this clonotype. The chain links TRBV4-2 to TRBJ2-7; D is possibly TRBD1 or TRBD2 (5 bases each). With 3 bases removed from V and 6 bases from J, the gap between germline ends came to 12 bases. The CDR3 contains 13 residues. Germline V lookup: CDR1 LGHNA, CDR2 YNFKEQ. This CDR3 is CASSHVGESEQYF. Here the CDR3 DNA reads TGTGCCAGCAGCCATGTGGGGGAGTCCGAGCAGTACTTC.

The rearrangement uses TRBV18 and TRBJ2-7; D uncertain. Germline values: CDR1 KGHSH, CDR2 LQKENI. This CDR3 has 13 residues. With 3 bases removed from V and 6 bases from J, the gap between germline ends came to 12 bases. The CDR3 is CASSPTGRSEQYV. The CDR3 coding sequence is TGTGCCAGCTCACCTACCGGCCGTAGCGAGCAGTACGTC.

This clonotype was seen a few times. V usage is TRBV7-2 and J usage is TRBJ2-7; 10 positions match TRBD2. The length of the CDR3 is 13 residues. CDR1 is SGHTA and CDR2 is FQGNSA in the germline V gene. V shed 8 bases and J 4 bases; nucleotides not matched to a gene: 5. The CDR3 bases are TGTGCCAGCCGGAAACTAGCGGGGTACGAGCAGTACTTC. Its translation is CASRKLAGYEQYF.

The V gene is TRBV4-3, the J gene TRBJ2-3; 13 nucleotides agree with TRBD2. The junction had 5 bases not matched to a gene; V was cut back by 3 bases and J by 5 bases. Germline V gene sequence: CDR1 LGHNA, CDR2 YSLEER. The CDR3 has 16 residues. CDR3 coding DNA: TGCGCCAGCAGCCATTCCGGGACTAGCGGGGAAGATACGCAGTATTTT. Its protein product is CASSHSGTSGEDTQYF.

This clonotype was seen many times. Mismatch with germline at one junction end may stem from a read error. V usage is TRBV5-1 and J usage is TRBJ2-2, with 9 nucleotides matching TRBD1. The CDR3 is 15 residues long. Germline V CDR1 and CDR2: SGHRS, YFSETQ. CDR3 sequence: CDSKKQGARNGELFF. The CDR3 DNA is TGCGACAGCAAGAAACAGGGGGCGCGAAACGGGGAGCTGTTTTTT.

This clonotype came up a few times. One end of the junction does not line up with germline, which may come from a read error. This chain connects TRBV3-1 to TRBJ2-1; tentatively, D is TRBD2 (7 bases). Looked up from germline, CDR1 is LGHDT and CDR2 is YNNKEL (reference sequence). This CDR3 has 14 amino acids. CDR3 in DNA: TGTGCCAGCAGCCAAGATTTCAGGGGCGGGGGAACAACGTTC. Protein product: CASSQDFRGGGTTF.

This clonotype was observed a few times. The genes are TRBV27 and TRBJ1-6; TRBD1 is a possible D gene (6 bases). Germline V lookup: CDR1 MNHEY, CDR2 SMNVEV (reference sequence). The length of the CDR3 is 14 residues. The germline V and J ends were trimmed by 6 bases and 7 bases, with 13 bases remaining between them. The CDR3 nucleotides are TGTGCCAGCAGGCGGCCGGGACAAAATTCACCCCTCCACTTT. Amino acids: CASRRPGQNSPLHF.

This clonotype was counted ten times or more. This chain joins TRBV2 and TRBJ2-7; a weak D match, TRBD1 (6 bases). This CDR3 is built from 15 residues. Germline-derived CDR1 and CDR2 are SNHLY and FYNNEI. Deletions cut 7 bases from V and 2 bases from J, with 18 bases between. The CDR3 nucleotides are TGTGCCAGCACCTCATTGGACAGTCTCCCCTACGAGCAGTACTTC. It is translated as CASTSLDSLPYEQYF.

This clonotype was found a few times. The rearrangement joins TRBV29-1 to TRBJ2-3; D is perhaps TRBD1 or TRBD2 (5 bases each). The CDR3 has 16 residues. V was clipped by 4 bases and J by 0 bases, with 17 bases between them. CDR1 and CDR2 from the germline V gene are SQVTM and ANQGSEA. The CDR3 bases are TGCAGCGTTGGGGTTCTCGGGACCCCTAGCACAGATACGCAGTATTTT. Translated: CSVGVLGTPSTDTQYF.

The V and J genes are TRBV27 and TRBJ2-7; D perhaps matches TRBD1 (6 bases). From germline, CDR1 is MNHEY and CDR2 SMNVEV (reference sequence). V was pared by 1 base and J by 2 bases, with 9 bases between. The CDR3 loop spans 14 amino acids. CDR3 protein: CASSLYQGTYEQYF. The CDR3 region has the DNA TGTGCCAGCAGTTTATACCAGGGGACCTACGAGCAGTACTTC.

This clonotype was found a few times. V usage is TRBV6-1 and J usage is TRBJ1-2; unclear D gene. The V and J ends lost 6 bases and 4 bases respectively, with 12 bases between them. This CDR3 spans 13 amino acids. Germline CDR1 and CDR2: MNHNS and SASEGT. As DNA, the CDR3 is TGTGCCAGCAGGCCAACCAGTGTCTATGGCTACACCTTC. As protein: CASRPTSVYGYTF.

The chain employs TRBV11-2 and TRBJ1-1; D uncertain. Germline CDR1 reads SGHAT; CDR2 reads FQNNGV. V was clipped by 5 bases and J by 4 bases, with 20 bases between them. There are 16 residues in the CDR3. CDR3 loop: CASSPFNWGRGTEAFF. DNA of the CDR3: TGTGCCAGCAGCCCCTTTAATTGGGGTCGGGGCACTGAAGCTTTCTTT.

This clonotype was found a few times. V usage is TRBV4-3 and J usage is TRBJ1-1; D not resolved. V was pared by 0 bases and J by 8 bases, with 13 bases between. Germline V gene lookup returns CDR1 LGHNA and CDR2 YSLEER. This CDR3 contains 14 residues. The CDR3, as DNA: TGCGCCAGCAGCCAAGAGGGCAAGGGTCTAGAAGCTTTCTTT. Its translation is CASSQEGKGLEAFF.

This sequence joins TRBV12-3 or TRBV12-4 and TRBJ1-5; D is unclear. V lost 2 bases to trimming and J lost 6 bases, with 17 bases between them. This CDR3 has 16 amino acids. The CDR3 DNA sequence: TGTGCCAGCAGTTTAATTGTCGGGGAATCTACTCAGCCCCAGCATTTT. Its protein product is CASSLIVGESTQPQHF.

This clonotype has a count of ten or more. V is TRBV15 and J is TRBJ2-3; TRBD2 matches 12 bases. V was clipped by 5 bases and J by 3 bases; unmatched bases: 3. The germline gives CDR1 LNHNV, CDR2 YYDKDF (reference sequence). This CDR3 region has 15 residues. CDR3 loop: CATSRGTSGTDTQYF. The CDR3 coding sequence is TGTGCCACCAGCCGAGGGACTAGCGGGACAGATACGCAGTATTTT.

In its sample, this clonotype was seen many times. The chain is built from TRBV4-3 and TRBJ2-3; D is ambiguous. The CDR3 extends over 12 amino acids. CDR1 is LGHNA and CDR2 is YSLEER in the germline V gene. Trimming took off 1 base at V and 4 bases at J, with 3 bases between the two ends. The CDR3 DNA reads as TGCGCCAGCAGCCAAGGGGCAGATACGCAGTATTTT. Translating gives CASSQGADTQYF.

This clonotype has at least ten counts. The CDR3 reads CASSSDPSYEQYF. CDR3 sequence (DNA): TGTGCCAGCAGCTCTGACCCGTCCTACGAGCAGTACTTC. The chain has TRBV7-6 and TRBJ2-7, with no clear D. This CDR3 spans 13 amino acids. Germline CDR1 reads SGHVS; CDR2 reads FNYEAQ. The V end lost 4 bases, the J end lost 1 base, and 8 bases lay between the germline ends.

The rearrangement joins TRBV20-1 to TRBJ1-2; no definite D call. V lost 0 bases, J lost 4 bases, and 6 bases lay in between. Germline lookup yields CDR1 DFQATT and CDR2 SNEGSKA (reference sequence). There are 12 residues in the CDR3. The CDR3 spells CSARDTSYGYTF. The DNA of the CDR3 is TGCAGTGCTAGAGATACCAGCTATGGCTACACCTTC.

This chain uses TRBV5-6 with TRBJ1-1, with 7 bases identical to TRBD1. The germline V gene has CDR1 SGHDT and CDR2 YYEEEE. The CDR3 is 14 residues long. Trimming removed 2 bases from V and 4 bases from J; junction bases left unmatched: 5. CDR3 in DNA: TGTGCCAGCAGCTTTAGAACAGGGGTCACTGAAGCTTTCTTT. Translating gives CASSFRTGVTEAFF.

This clonotype has a count of ten or more. The CDR3 spells CASSLVGQGVGNTEAFF. CDR3 in DNA: TGCGCCAGCAGCTTGGTTGGACAGGGAGTGGGGAACACTGAAGCTTTCTTT. The chain couples TRBV5-1 to TRBJ1-1, with 8 bases aligning to TRBD1. The V gene's germline CDR1 is SGHRS and CDR2 YFSETQ. The CDR3 loop spans 17 amino acids. V was clipped by 0 bases and J by 1 base; unmatched bases: 8. The full variable domain, completed using reference TRBV5-1 and TRBJ1-1, is KAGVTQTPRYLIKTRGQQVTLSCSPISGHRSVSWYQQTPGQGLQFLFEYFSETQRNKGNFPGRFSGRQFSNSRSEMNVSTLELGDSALYLCASSLVGQGVGNTEAFFGQGTRLTVV.

As for this clonotype: One end of the junction varies from germline; a read error may be responsible. The chain is built from TRBV7-7 and TRBJ2-3; TRBD2 aligns across 9 bases. This CDR3 has 13 amino acids. The V gene's germline CDR1 is SSHAT and CDR2 FNYEAQ (reference sequence). The CDR3 here is CASSFSGGDTQYF. Here the CDR3 DNA reads TGTGCTAGCAGTTTTAGCGGGGGTGATACGCAGTATTTT. Combining the CDR3 with reference TRBV7-7 and TRBJ2-3 gives the whole variable domain GAGVSQSPRYKVTKRGQDVTLRCDPISSHATLYWYQQALGQGPEFLTYFNYEAQPDKSGLPSDRFSAERPEGSISTLTIQRTEQRDSAMYRCASSFSGGDTQYFGPGTRLTVL.

The V and J genes are TRBV7-2 and TRBJ1-2, with D tentatively TRBD1 (6 bases). This CDR3 is 14 amino acids long. The germline V gene encodes CDR1 SGHTA and CDR2 FQGNSA. V lost 1 base to trimming and J lost 7 bases, with 13 bases between them. CDR3 nucleotides: TGTGCCAGCAGCTTAGTCTGGGGGGCGGCTGGCTACACCTTC. This encodes CASSLVWGAAGYTF.

The J gene is TRBJ2-1, the V gene TRBV12-3 or TRBV12-4; D is uncertain. Trimming took 3 bases from V and 6 from J, leaving 9 bases between them. The CDR3 extends over 13 amino acids. CDR3 coding DNA: TGTGCCAGCAGTTTCTTGGGGTTCAATGAGCAGTTCTTC. Protein: CASSFLGFNEQFF.